A selection of T cell receptor beta chains follows, all from one sample in a study of blood T cell repertoires in COVID-19. Profiled with immunoSEQ multiplex PCR; TCRdb holds only in-frame clones, not every one. The table has over 200,000 clones, around 90% seen once. The sequencing sample was made of PBMCs or T cells enriched from blood (not recorded which). These receptors originate from a woman under 40 who had been exposed to COVID-19. Each CDR3 is given with its conserved first and last residue. A D gene is named only where the DNA matches it firmly. Not all rows give a size; the values are once, few, many and, for expanded clones, a class.

V: TRBV7-9; J: TRBJ2-1; size: .; D: TRBD2; DNA: TGTGCCAGCTATCCTAGCGGGAGAAATGGCAATGAGCAGTTCTTC; CDR3: CASYPSGRNGNEQFF
V: TRBV29-1; J: TRBJ2-4; size: .; D: .; DNA: TGCAGCGTTAGCGCCTTAGGCAAAAACATTCAGTACTTC; CDR3: CSVSALGKNIQYF
V: TRBV29-1; J: TRBJ1-1; size: .; D: TRBD1; DNA: TGCAGCGTTGACCACAGGGGGAACACTGAAGCTTTCTTT; CDR3: CSVDHRGNTEAFF
V: TRBV5-4; J: TRBJ2-7; size: .; D: .; DNA: TGTGCCAGCAGGCGGGCCGGGGAATGGGAGCAGTACTTC; CDR3: CASRRAGEWEQYF
V: TRBV5-6; J: TRBJ2-1; size: .; D: TRBD2; DNA: TGTGCCAGCAGCCCCGGGACTAGCGTGCGAAATGAGCAGTTCTTC; CDR3: CASSPGTSVRNEQFF
V: TRBV5-1; J: TRBJ2-1; size: .; D: TRBD2; DNA: TGCGCCAGCAGCTGGGGGCTAGCGGGAGCTCTAAATGAGCAGTTCTTC; CDR3: CASSWGLAGALNEQFF
V: TRBV28; J: TRBJ2-2; size: .; D: .; DNA: TGTGCCAGCAGTTTATACCCCCAGAGGACCGGGGAGCTGTTTTTT; CDR3: CASSLYPQRTGELFF
V: TRBV3-1/TRBV3-2; J: TRBJ2-7; size: .; D: .; DNA: TGTGCCAGCAGCCACCTCTCCTACGAGCAGTACTTC; CDR3: CASSHLSYEQYF
V: TRBV11-1; J: TRBJ2-7; size: once; D: TRBD2; DNA: TGTGCCAGCAGCGAAGCCGGGACTAGCCTTACCTTC; CDR3: CASSEAGTSLTF
V: TRBV28; J: TRBJ1-2; size: .; D: TRBD1; DNA: TGTGCCAGCGGGGGACCTGGGACAGGGGAGGGGAGTGGCTACACCTTC; CDR3: CASGGPGTGEGSGYTF
V: TRBV18; J: TRBJ1-2; size: .; D: .; DNA: TGTGCCAGCTCACCACCGGGAGGGGTTTATGGCTACACCTTC; CDR3: CASSPPGGVYGYTF
V: TRBV7-9; J: TRBJ1-1; size: .; D: TRBD1; DNA: TGTGCCAGCAGCTTACGGACAGGGGATACTGAAGCTTTCTTT; CDR3: CASSLRTGDTEAFF
V: TRBV25-1; J: TRBJ2-2; size: .; D: .; DNA: TGTGCCAGCAGTGCCATGGAACAGTACTACACCGGGGAGCTGTTTTTT; CDR3: CASSAMEQYYTGELFF
V: TRBV19; J: TRBJ1-6; size: .; D: TRBD1; DNA: TGTGCCAGTAGTATTTCGGACAGGCTTAATTCACCCCTCCACTTT; CDR3: CASSISDRLNSPLHF
V: TRBV25-1; J: TRBJ2-3; size: .; D: TRBD2; DNA: TGTGCCAGCAGTGGCCGGGAGGGCCTGTATAAGACAGATACGCAGTATTTT; CDR3: CASSGREGLYKTDTQYF
V: TRBV19; J: TRBJ1-1; size: .; D: .; DNA: TGTGCCAGTTACAGGGTGGGCACTGAAGCTTTCTTT; CDR3: CASYRVGTEAFF
V: TRBV4-2; J: TRBJ2-3; size: .; D: .; DNA: TGTGCCAGCAGCTACAGAATTTCCATAGAGGGAAATACGCAGTATTTT; CDR3: CASSYRISIEGNTQYF
V: TRBV6-5; J: TRBJ1-4; size: .; D: TRBD1; DNA: TGTGCCAGCAGTTACTCGGACAGGGGAGGAGAAAAACTGTTTTTT; CDR3: CASSYSDRGGEKLFF
V: TRBV20-1; J: TRBJ1-2; size: .; D: TRBD1; DNA: TGCAGTGCTAGTCGGACAGGGCTCTATGGCTACACCTTC; CDR3: CSASRTGLYGYTF
V: TRBV5-1; J: TRBJ1-1; size: .; D: .; DNA: TGCGCCAGCAGTAAACAGGGACGGAACACTGAAGCTTTCTTT; CDR3: CASSKQGRNTEAFF
V: TRBV9; J: TRBJ1-3; size: .; D: .; DNA: TGTGCCAGCAGCGTGGGAGACACCATATATTTT; CDR3: CASSVGDTIYF
V: TRBV5-1; J: TRBJ2-7; size: .; D: TRBD2; DNA: TGCGCCAGCAGTTCCGGACTAGCGGGAAAGCGTTACGAGCAGTACTTC; CDR3: CASSSGLAGKRYEQYF
V: TRBV5-6; J: TRBJ2-2; size: .; D: .; DNA: TGTGCCAGCAGCTTGGCTGGTACGGGTACCGGGGAGCTGTTTTTT; CDR3: CASSLAGTGTGELFF
V: TRBV2; J: TRBJ1-5; size: .; D: .; DNA: TGTGCCAGCAGTGTAGGGGGAGGGAGCAATCAGCCCCAGCATTTT; CDR3: CASSVGGGSNQPQHF
V: TRBV27; J: TRBJ2-1; size: .; D: TRBD2; DNA: TGTGCCAGCAAAGGTTGGGAAGCGGGGGCCTACAATGAGCAGTTCTTC; CDR3: CASKGWEAGAYNEQFF
V: TRBV19; J: TRBJ1-5; size: few; D: TRBD1; DNA: TGTGCCAGTAGTAGGGACAGGGGGTACAATCAGCCCCAGCATTTT; CDR3: CASSRDRGYNQPQHF
V: TRBV9; J: TRBJ1-3; size: .; D: .; DNA: TGTGCCAGCAGCGTAGTAGCGTCGGGTAGCTCTGGAAACACCATATATTTT; CDR3: CASSVVASGSSGNTIYF
V: TRBV9; J: TRBJ2-1; size: .; D: .; DNA: TGTGCCAGCAGCATCGGAGTGGGGGCTTACAATGAGCAGTTCTTC; CDR3: CASSIGVGAYNEQFF
V: TRBV11-3; J: TRBJ2-1; size: many; D: TRBD2; DNA: TGTGCCAGCAGCCCGGGGCTAGCGGCCCGTTTCAATGAGCAGTTCTTC; CDR3: CASSPGLAARFNEQFF
V: TRBV7-3; J: TRBJ2-3; size: .; D: .; DNA: TGTGCCAGCAAGGGGCGGAACACAGATACGCAGTATTTT; CDR3: CASKGRNTDTQYF
V: TRBV7-9; J: TRBJ2-3; size: once; D: .; DNA: TGTGCCAGCAGCGTGACAGTGACAGATACGCAGTATTTT; CDR3: CASSVTVTDTQYF
V: TRBV23-1; J: TRBJ1-5; size: .; D: TRBD1; DNA: TGCGCCAGCGGGTATGGACAGGCCTGTAGCAATCAGCCCCAGCATTTT; CDR3: CASGYGQACSNQPQHF
V: TRBV7-8; J: TRBJ2-2; size: .; D: TRBD2; DNA: TGTGCCAGCAGCTTTTTTGGGCTAGCGGCGAACACCGGGGAGCTGTTTTTT; CDR3: CASSFFGLAANTGELFF
V: TRBV24-1; J: TRBJ2-2; size: once; D: TRBD1; DNA: TGTGCCACCAAGCTTGGGACAGACACCGGGGAGCTGTTTTTT; CDR3: CATKLGTDTGELFF